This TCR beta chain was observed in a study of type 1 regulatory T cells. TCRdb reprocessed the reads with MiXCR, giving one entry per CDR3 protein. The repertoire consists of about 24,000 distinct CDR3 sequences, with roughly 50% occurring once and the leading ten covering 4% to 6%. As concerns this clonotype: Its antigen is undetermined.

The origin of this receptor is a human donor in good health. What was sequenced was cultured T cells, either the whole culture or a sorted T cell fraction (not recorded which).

CDR3 in amino acids: CASSLGRDGYTF. In DNA, the CDR3 is TGTGCCAGCAGCTTAGGTCGGGATGGCTACACCTTC. The genes are TRBV7-9 and TRBJ1-2; D is unresolved. The CDR3 has 12 residues. The germline V and J ends were trimmed by 1 base and 6 bases, with 6 bases remaining between them. Germline assignment: CDR1 SEHNR and CDR2 FQNEAQ (reference sequence).